This is a list of T cell receptor beta chains from one sample in a study of blood T cell repertoires in COVID-19. Assay: immunoSEQ multiplex PCR; the TCRdb copy retains only in-frame clones and omits some. The sample carries around 13,000 clones, 80% to 90% recorded once. Input material: peripheral blood. These receptors came from a man at least 80 years old with acute or convalescent COVID-19. Each CDR3 is given with its conserved first and last residue. The D gene is left open where the match is weak. Expanded clones are given a class, and other clones once, few, many or no size at all.

CDR3 protein,CDR3 DNA,J gene,clone size,D gene,V gene
CASSLQAKLFF,TGTGCCAGCAGCCTCCAAGCGAAACTGTTTTTT,TRBJ1-4,few,.,TRBV7-9
CASRSGGGRHNEQFF,TGTGCCAGCAGATCGGGGGGCGGAAGACACAATGAGCAGTTCTTC,TRBJ2-1,.,.,TRBV9
CASSWTGGPYEQYF,TGTGCCAGCAGTTGGACAGGGGGGCCCTACGAGCAGTACTTC,TRBJ2-7,.,TRBD1,TRBV28
CASSLELLAGVNGELFF,TGTGCCAGCAGCTTAGAGTTGTTAGCGGGAGTGAACGGGGAGCTGTTTTTT,TRBJ2-2,.,TRBD2,TRBV7-6
CASSLDTTTDTQYF,TGCGCCAGCAGCTTGGACACCACCACAGATACGCAGTATTTT,TRBJ2-3,.,.,TRBV5-1
CASATGSQYNQPQHF,TGCGCCAGCGCCACAGGGTCTCAGTACAATCAGCCCCAGCATTTT,TRBJ1-5,.,.,TRBV4-1
CASNPRGRETQYF,TGTGCCAGCAATCCCCGAGGGCGCGAGACCCAGTACTTC,TRBJ2-5,.,.,TRBV9
CASSMGQDNSPLHF,TGCGCCAGCAGCATGGGACAGGATAATTCACCCCTCCACTTT,TRBJ1-6,.,TRBD1,TRBV5-1
CASSDNWNTEAFF,TGTGCCAGCAGTGATAATTGGAACACTGAAGCTTTCTTT,TRBJ1-1,.,.,TRBV2
CASRRLAGDQETQYF,TGTGCCAGCAGACGACTAGCGGGGGACCAAGAGACCCAGTACTTC,TRBJ2-5,.,TRBD2,TRBV11-2
CASSLEGTSGGGTDTQYF,TGCGCCAGCAGCTTGGAAGGGACTAGCGGGGGGGGAACAGATACGCAGTATTTT,TRBJ2-3,medium-sized,TRBD2,TRBV5-1
CASSDVGLITQYF,TGTGCCAGCAGTGATGTGGGACTGATTACGCAGTATTTT,TRBJ2-3,.,.,TRBV2
CASRPLGQGNEKLFF,TGTGCCAGCAGACCTCTGGGACAGGGTAATGAAAAACTGTTTTTT,TRBJ1-4,.,TRBD1,TRBV3-1/TRBV3-2
CASSPEGALNYGYTF,TGTGCCAGCAGCCCCGAAGGGGCCCTAAACTATGGCTACACCTTC,TRBJ1-2,.,.,TRBV6-5